The present entry profiles one T cell receptor (beta chain) with its context. Surgery cases with the highest brain T cell transcript signatures were chosen for sequencing. Pre-surgery treatment included at least one anti-epileptic drug. V gave up 2 bases and J gave up 3 bases, with 14 bases separating them. Looked up from germline, CDR1 is MDHEN and CDR2 is SYDVKM. CDR3 size: 15 residues. The sample comes from a study of brain T cells in children with intractable seizures. Sequenced by immunoSEQ multiplex PCR; TCRdb stores in-frame clones only, minus some. Among under 150,000 clones listed, approximately 94% were seen once.

The source was peripheral blood, collected at surgery. This chain uses TRBV28 with TRBJ2-7; D remains unclear. This sequence originates from a boy under two years old with hemimegalencephaly and intractable seizures. The CDR3 here is CASSLELGKFYEQYF. Written as DNA, the CDR3 is TGTGCCAGCAGTTTAGAGCTGGGTAAATTCTACGAGCAGTACTTC.